This TCR beta chain comes out of a study of blood T cell repertoires in COVID-19. As for the study in general: The cDNA or gDNA used as material had been derived from T cells, B-cell-depleted T cells, or PBMCs.

The Seattle site enrolled patients during active infection and followed them longitudinally. As handled by the study authors: Nucleated cell counts were estimated from reference gene primer amplification. Sequencing used immunoSEQ multiplex PCR; TCRdb keeps in-frame clones, though not all of them. That table furnishes V, J and clone size, whereas the DNA furnished D and trimming. The sample lists 150,000 to 200,000 clones; approximately 82% were seen once. V lost 3 bases and J 0 bases, leaving 7 bases between the germline ends. From germline, CDR1 is LNHNV and CDR2 YYDKDF (reference sequence). This CDR3 region has 14 residues.

The TCR comes from a woman aged 40 to 50 with COVID-19, enrolled during active disease. Sample: peripheral blood. The chain employs TRBV15 and TRBJ2-3; tentatively, D is TRBD1 (6 bases). The CDR3 protein is CATSRTGSTDTQYF. Here the CDR3 DNA reads TGTGCCACCAGCAGGACAGGTAGCACAGATACGCAGTATTTT. The full variable domain, rest sourced from reference TRBV15 and TRBJ2-3, is DAMVIQNPRYQVTQFGKPVTLSCSQTLNHNVMYWYQQKSSQAPKLLFHYYDKDFNNEADTPDNFQSRRPNTSFCFLDIRSPGLGDTAMYLCATSRTGSTDTQYFGPGTRLTVL.